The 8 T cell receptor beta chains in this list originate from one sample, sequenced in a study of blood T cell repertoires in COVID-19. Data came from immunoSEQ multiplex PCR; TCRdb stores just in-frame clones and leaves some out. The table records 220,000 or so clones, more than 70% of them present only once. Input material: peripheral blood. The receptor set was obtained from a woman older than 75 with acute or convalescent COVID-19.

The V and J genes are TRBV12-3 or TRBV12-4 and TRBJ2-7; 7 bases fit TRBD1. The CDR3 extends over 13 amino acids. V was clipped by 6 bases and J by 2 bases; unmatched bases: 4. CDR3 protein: CASRPTGTYEQYF. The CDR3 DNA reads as TGTGCCAGCAGGCCGACAGGGACCTACGAGCAGTACTTC.

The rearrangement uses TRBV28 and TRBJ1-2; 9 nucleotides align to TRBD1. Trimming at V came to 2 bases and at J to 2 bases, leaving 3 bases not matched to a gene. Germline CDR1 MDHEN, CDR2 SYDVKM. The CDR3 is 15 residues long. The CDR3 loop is CASSLGTGRNYGYTF. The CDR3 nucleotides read TGTGCCAGCAGTTTAGGGACAGGGCGCAACTATGGCTACACCTTC.

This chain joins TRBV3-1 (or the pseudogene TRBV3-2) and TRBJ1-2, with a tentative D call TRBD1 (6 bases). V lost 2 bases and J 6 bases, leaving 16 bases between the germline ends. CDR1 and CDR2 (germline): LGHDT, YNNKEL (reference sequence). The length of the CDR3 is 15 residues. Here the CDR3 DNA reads TGTGCCAGCAGCCAAACGAGGGCAGGGGAGCATGGCTACACCTTC. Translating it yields CASSQTRAGEHGYTF.

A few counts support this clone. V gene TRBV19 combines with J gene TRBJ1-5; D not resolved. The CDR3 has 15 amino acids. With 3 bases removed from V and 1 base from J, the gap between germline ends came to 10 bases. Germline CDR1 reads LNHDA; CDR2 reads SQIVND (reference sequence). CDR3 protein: CASSIRVYSNQPQHF. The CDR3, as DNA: TGTGCCAGTAGTATCCGGGTGTACAGCAATCAGCCCCAGCATTTT.

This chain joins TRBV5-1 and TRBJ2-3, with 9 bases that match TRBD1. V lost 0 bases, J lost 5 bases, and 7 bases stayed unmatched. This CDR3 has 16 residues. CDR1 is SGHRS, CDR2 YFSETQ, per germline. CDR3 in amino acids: CASSLDYRGQRDTQYF. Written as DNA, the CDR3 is TGCGCCAGCAGCTTGGATTACAGGGGGCAAAGAGATACGCAGTATTTT.

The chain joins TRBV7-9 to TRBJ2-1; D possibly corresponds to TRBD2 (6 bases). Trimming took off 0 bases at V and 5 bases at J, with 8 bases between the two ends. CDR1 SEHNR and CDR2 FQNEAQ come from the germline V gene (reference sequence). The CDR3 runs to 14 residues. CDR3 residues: CASSLALANNEQFF. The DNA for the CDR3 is TGTGCCAGCAGCTTAGCGCTAGCGAACAATGAGCAGTTCTTC.

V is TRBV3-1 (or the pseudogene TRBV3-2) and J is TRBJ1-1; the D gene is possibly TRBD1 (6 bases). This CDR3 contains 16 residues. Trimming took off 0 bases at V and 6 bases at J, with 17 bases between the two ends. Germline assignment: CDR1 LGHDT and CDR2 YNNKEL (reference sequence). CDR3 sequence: CASSQDRTARSPEAFF. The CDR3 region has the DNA TGTGCCAGCAGCCAAGATCGGACAGCCCGGTCCCCTGAAGCTTTCTTT.

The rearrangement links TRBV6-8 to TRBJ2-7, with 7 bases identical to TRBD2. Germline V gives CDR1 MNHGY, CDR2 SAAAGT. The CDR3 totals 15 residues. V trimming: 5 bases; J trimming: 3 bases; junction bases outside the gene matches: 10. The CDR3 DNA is TGTGCCAGCAGTCGAGTCGGGACTAACGGCTACGAGCAGTACTTC. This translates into CASSRVGTNGYEQYF.